A selection of T cell receptor beta chains follows, all from one sample in a study of blood T cell repertoires in COVID-19. Sequencing was performed with immunoSEQ multiplex PCR; in TCRdb, only in-frame clones are kept and a portion is missing. The sample has roughly 57,000 clones; around 87% are singletons. Sample: peripheral blood. The receptor set was obtained from a man in his sixties with active or convalescent COVID-19. Each CDR3 is given with its conserved first and last residue. A D gene is named only where the DNA matches it firmly.

V: TRBV7-3
J: TRBJ2-1
D: -
CDR3: CASSLISSPSYNEQFF

V: TRBV9
J: TRBJ2-7
D: -
CDR3: CASSLQDGSSYEQYF

V: TRBV6-5
J: TRBJ2-2
D: -
CDR3: CASSRGFTGELFF

V: TRBV3-1/TRBV3-2
J: TRBJ1-2
D: -
CDR3: CASSHTRGSGYTF

V: TRBV7-9
J: TRBJ1-1
D: TRBD1
CDR3: CASSSGGTAFF

V: TRBV23-1
J: TRBJ1-1
D: -
CDR3: CASSRYDSLNTEAFF

V: TRBV28
J: TRBJ1-1
D: -
CDR3: CASKYRSGNTEAFF

V: TRBV6-6
J: TRBJ1-5
D: -
CDR3: CASTTHQGNQPQHF

V: TRBV19
J: TRBJ2-1
D: -
CDR3: CASSIVRGSWGEQFF

V: TRBV21-1
J: TRBJ1-1
D: -
CDR3: CASSPFSDHMNTEAFF

V: TRBV10-3
J: TRBJ2-7
D: TRBD1
CDR3: CAISERVRGQLYEQYF

V: TRBV7-2
J: TRBJ2-4
D: TRBD2
CDR3: CASSPTLLTSGKNIQYF

V: TRBV3-1/TRBV3-2
J: TRBJ2-7
D: TRBD2
CDR3: CASSQETSGRYEQYF

V: TRBV27
J: TRBJ1-1
D: -
CDR3: CASSLWGGGSTEAFF

V: TRBV6-4
J: TRBJ1-4
D: -
CDR3: CASSDGPDEKLFF

V: TRBV7-2
J: TRBJ2-1
D: TRBD2
CDR3: CASSLELWAGVGNEQFF

V: TRBV5-5
J: TRBJ1-2
D: -
CDR3: CASSLAGDYGYTF

V: TRBV18
J: TRBJ1-2
D: -
CDR3: CASSPSAGQGYGYTF

V: TRBV5-1
J: TRBJ2-1
D: -
CDR3: CASSAGTPYNEQFF

V: TRBV2
J: TRBJ2-4
D: -
CDR3: CASSDPGSLAKNIQYF

V: TRBV19
J: TRBJ2-1
D: -
CDR3: CASSPRRWAVQADNEQFF

V: TRBV5-1
J: TRBJ1-2
D: -
CDR3: CASTLGRTNYGYTF

V: TRBV7-2
J: TRBJ1-1
D: -
CDR3: CASSLGQSVHAEAFF

V: TRBV6-1
J: TRBJ1-6
D: -
CDR3: CASSERGNSNSPLHF

V: TRBV7-9
J: TRBJ1-6
D: TRBD1
CDR3: CASSPAGGRSYNSPLHF

V: TRBV5-7
J: TRBJ1-2
D: -
CDR3: CASTESRGYGYTF

V: TRBV3-1/TRBV3-2
J: TRBJ2-3
D: -
CDR3: CASSQGASLTDTQYF

V: TRBV3-1/TRBV3-2
J: TRBJ1-1
D: -
CDR3: CASSHRGNTEAFF

V: TRBV5-1
J: TRBJ2-3
D: TRBD2
CDR3: CASSLKTSGITDTQYF

V: TRBV7-6
J: TRBJ1-2
D: -
CDR3: CASTNRGGYGYTF

V: TRBV5-8
J: TRBJ1-4
D: TRBD1
CDR3: CASSPGTATNENLFF

V: TRBV4-1
J: TRBJ1-1
D: TRBD1
CDR3: CASSQTGGNTEAFF

V: TRBV24-1
J: TRBJ1-1
D: -
CDR3: CATEGEGRTEAFF

V: TRBV5-5
J: TRBJ1-5
D: -
CDR3: CASSAGLNNQPQHF

V: TRBV3-1/TRBV3-2
J: TRBJ2-2
D: TRBD2
CDR3: CASHPESGGGGRELFF

V: TRBV19
J: TRBJ1-2
D: -
CDR3: CASSILGGSSLGYTF

V: TRBV11-3
J: TRBJ1-1
D: TRBD1
CDR3: CASSRDSVNTEAFF

V: TRBV28
J: TRBJ1-3
D: TRBD1
CDR3: CASSGGQLGNTIYF

V: TRBV28
J: TRBJ1-2
D: -
CDR3: CAGSLTANYGYTF

V: TRBV5-1
J: TRBJ1-1
D: TRBD1
CDR3: CASSLEGQRYEAFF

V: TRBV6-4
J: TRBJ1-6
D: -
CDR3: CASRVTGNSNSPLHF

V: TRBV4-2
J: TRBJ2-5
D: TRBD1
CDR3: CASSRTGYRETQYF

V: TRBV18
J: TRBJ1-5
D: -
CDR3: CASSPTPEVKYRNQPQHF

V: TRBV4-1
J: TRBJ2-7
D: TRBD1
CDR3: CASSLIGTALYEQYF

V: TRBV7-2
J: TRBJ2-1
D: -
CDR3: CASSPYREVNFNEQFF

V: TRBV28
J: TRBJ1-4
D: TRBD1
CDR3: CASRTGPGQGGEKLFF

V: TRBV5-1
J: TRBJ2-7
D: -
CDR3: CASSLVPGAEYEQYF

V: TRBV11-1
J: TRBJ1-2
D: -
CDR3: CASSFTDTNYGYTF

V: TRBV12-3/TRBV12-4
J: TRBJ1-1
D: -
CDR3: CASSLSENTEAFF

V: TRBV11-2
J: TRBJ1-6
D: -
CDR3: CASSPGRRQTLGYSPLHF

V: TRBV15
J: TRBJ1-2
D: -
CDR3: CATSRDTQGSYGYTF

V: TRBV19
J: TRBJ1-1
D: -
CDR3: CASSIRGNTEAFF

V: TRBV6-5
J: TRBJ1-1
D: -
CDR3: CASQQRTGNTEAFF

V: TRBV19
J: TRBJ1-2
D: TRBD1
CDR3: CASSLGQNYGYTF

V: TRBV27
J: TRBJ2-1
D: -
CDR3: CASTYAEQFF

V: TRBV6-5
J: TRBJ1-5
D: -
CDR3: CASSSSRQASNQPQHF

V: TRBV27
J: TRBJ1-2
D: TRBD1
CDR3: CASSSVAGGVENYGYTF